The sequence of this TCR beta chain was determined in a study of blood T cell repertoires in COVID-19. Study overall: Acute and convalescent COVID-19 samples came from the United States, Italy and Spain. The analysed material was cDNA or gDNA that came from T cells, B-cell-depleted T cells, or PBMCs.

In the authors' workflow: Amplifying reference gene primers gave estimates of nucleated cell counts. Data came from immunoSEQ multiplex PCR; TCRdb stores just in-frame clones and leaves some out. That table gives V, J and clone size, and the DNA gave D and trimming. The data hold 85,000 to 110,000 clones, with 84% observed a single time. This clonotype was obtained from a human donor in a cohort sampled during active or convalescent COVID-19. Sequenced: peripheral blood.

The CDR3 DNA follows: TGTGCCTGGAGTTCTCGTTTAATAGCGAGGAATGAGCAGTTCTTC. Translation gives CAWSSRLIARNEQFF. The chain joins TRBV30 to TRBJ2-1, with a tentative D call TRBD2 (5 bases). The germline V gene has CDR1 GTSNPN and CDR2 SVGIG (reference sequence). The CDR3 consists of 15 residues. Trimming shortened V by 2 bases and J by 7 bases, and 18 bases separated the two germline ends.